The T cell receptor beta chain described here comes from a study of cytomegalovirus exposure and HLA in healthy donors. Overall study results and limits: Using a false discovery rate of 0.05, a later analysis showed that approximately 18,000 TCR beta sequences were associated with HLA alleles.

The V end lost 6 bases, the J end lost 7 bases, and 16 bases lay between the germline ends. The V gene's germline CDR1 is SQVTM and CDR2 ANQGSEA. The CDR3 length is 13 residues. The primer mix had 60 Vbeta and 13 Jbeta primers. The data were produced by immunoSEQ multiplex PCR, yet TCRdb's version contains in-frame clones alone and is incomplete. The table records 95,000 to 100,000 clones, about 85% of them present only once. As for this clone: The antigen remains undetermined.

Sequencing was carried out using PBMCs. The rearrangement uses TRBV29-1 and TRBJ1-5, with a possible D match to TRBD1 (6 bases). This receptor was identified in a female donor in good health and CMV-seropositive. The CDR3 region is CSVGLGAAQPQHF. CDR3 nucleotide sequence: TGCAGCGTCGGTCTGGGGGCGGCACAGCCCCAGCATTTT.